This T cell receptor beta chain was captured by sequencing in a study of blood T cell repertoires in COVID-19. The method was immunoSEQ multiplex PCR; TCRdb's version includes in-frame clones alone and lacks a portion of them. The sample has 300,000 to 450,000 clones; roughly 90% are singletons. The CDR3 spans 16 residues. J lost 4 bases, V lost 1 base, and 8 bases had no gene match. The germline CDR1 and CDR2 sequences are SGHNT and YYREEE (reference sequence). Enrollees, about 18 to 95 years old, lived in 25 or so US areas. V usage is TRBV5-4 and J usage is TRBJ1-2; 9 bases agree with TRBD1. The sequenced sample consisted of PBMCs or T cells enriched from blood (not recorded which). The sequence was obtained from a woman aged 25 to 39 who had been exposed to COVID-19. CDR3 DNA: TGTGCCAGCAGCTTGAGGGGACAGGGAAACCTCTATGGCTACACCTTC. Residues: CASSLRGQGNLYGYTF.